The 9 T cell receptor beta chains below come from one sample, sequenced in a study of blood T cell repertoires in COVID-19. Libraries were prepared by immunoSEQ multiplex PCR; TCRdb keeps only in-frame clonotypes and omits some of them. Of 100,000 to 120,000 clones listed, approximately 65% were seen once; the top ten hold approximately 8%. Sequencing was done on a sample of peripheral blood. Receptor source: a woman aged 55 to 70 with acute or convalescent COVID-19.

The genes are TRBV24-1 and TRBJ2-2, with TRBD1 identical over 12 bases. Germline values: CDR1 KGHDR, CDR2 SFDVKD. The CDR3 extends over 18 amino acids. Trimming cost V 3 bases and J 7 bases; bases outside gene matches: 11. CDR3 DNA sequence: TGTGCCACCAGTGATCCACCGGGACAGGGGGCTCGGGGCGGGGAGCTGTTTTTT. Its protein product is CATSDPPGQGARGGELFF.

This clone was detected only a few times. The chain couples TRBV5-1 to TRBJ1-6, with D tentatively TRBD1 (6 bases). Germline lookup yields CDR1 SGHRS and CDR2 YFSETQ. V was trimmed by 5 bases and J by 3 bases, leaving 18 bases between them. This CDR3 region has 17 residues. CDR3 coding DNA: TGCGCCAGCAGGCCCCACACAGGGAAAGGCTATAATTCACCCCTCCACTTT. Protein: CASRPHTGKGYNSPLHF.

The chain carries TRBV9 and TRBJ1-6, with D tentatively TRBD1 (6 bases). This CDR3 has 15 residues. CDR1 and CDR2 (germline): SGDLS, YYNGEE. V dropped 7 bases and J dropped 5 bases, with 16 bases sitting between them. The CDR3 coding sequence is TGTGCCAGCGGCTTATACAGGGAAAATAATTCACCCCTCCACTTT. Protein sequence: CASGLYRENNSPLHF.

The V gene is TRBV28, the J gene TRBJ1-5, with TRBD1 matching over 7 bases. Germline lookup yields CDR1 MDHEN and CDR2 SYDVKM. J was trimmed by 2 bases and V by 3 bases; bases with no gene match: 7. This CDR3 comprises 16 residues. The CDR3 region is CASSFPTGSGNQPQHF. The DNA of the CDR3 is TGTGCCAGCAGTTTCCCGACAGGGAGCGGCAATCAGCCCCAGCATTTT.

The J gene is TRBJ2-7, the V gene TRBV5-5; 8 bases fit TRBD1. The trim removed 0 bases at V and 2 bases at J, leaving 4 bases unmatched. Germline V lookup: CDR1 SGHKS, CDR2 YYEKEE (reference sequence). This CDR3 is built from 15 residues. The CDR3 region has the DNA TGTGCCAGCAGCTTGGGGGCAGGGGGCCCCTACGAGCAGTACTTC. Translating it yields CASSLGAGGPYEQYF.

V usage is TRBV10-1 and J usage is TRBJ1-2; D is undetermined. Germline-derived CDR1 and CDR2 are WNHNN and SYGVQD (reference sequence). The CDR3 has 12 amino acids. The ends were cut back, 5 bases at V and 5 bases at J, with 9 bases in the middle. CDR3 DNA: TGCGCCAGCAGTTCCCCCCGTTATGGCTACACCTTC. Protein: CASSSPRYGYTF.

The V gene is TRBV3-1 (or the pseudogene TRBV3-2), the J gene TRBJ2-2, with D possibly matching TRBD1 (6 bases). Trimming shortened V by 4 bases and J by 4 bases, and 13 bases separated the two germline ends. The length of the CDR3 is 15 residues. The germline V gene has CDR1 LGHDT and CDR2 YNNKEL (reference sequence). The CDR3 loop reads CASSPPDRLTGELFF. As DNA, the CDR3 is TGTGCCAGCAGCCCGCCGGACAGACTCACCGGGGAGCTGTTTTTT.

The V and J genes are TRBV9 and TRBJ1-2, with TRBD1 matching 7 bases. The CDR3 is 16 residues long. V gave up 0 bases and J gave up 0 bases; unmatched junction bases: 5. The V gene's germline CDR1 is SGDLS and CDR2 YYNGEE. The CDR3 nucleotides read TGTGCCAGCAGCGTAGTCACGGGACAGACTAACTATGGCTACACCTTC. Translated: CASSVVTGQTNYGYTF.

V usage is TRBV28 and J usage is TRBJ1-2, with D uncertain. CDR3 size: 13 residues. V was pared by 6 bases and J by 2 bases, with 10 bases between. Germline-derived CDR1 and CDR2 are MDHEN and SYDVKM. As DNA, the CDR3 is TGTGCCAGCAGACTAGACGTAAACTATGGCTACACCTTC. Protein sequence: CASRLDVNYGYTF.